This T cell receptor beta chain is drawn from a study of CD8+ T cells in alopecia areata. Sequencing used cDNA as its template, made by extracting RNA and reverse transcribing it. Libraries were prepared by immunoSEQ multiplex PCR; TCRdb keeps only in-frame clonotypes and omits some of them. The sample lists under 200,000 clones; roughly 65% were seen once. Described treatment: oral pan-JAK inhibitor, 5-10 mg twice daily. This material consisted of CD4+ T cells sorted from blood, taken at week 4, from a patient treated with tofacitinib. The clonotype originates from a human donor with alopecia areata.

CDR3 amino acids: CACRTLGQGAGDTEAFF. DNA of the CDR3: TGTGCCTGCCGAACATTGGGACAGGGGGCGGGGGACACTGAAGCTTTCTTT. The J gene is TRBJ1-1, the V gene TRBV30; 12 bases agree with TRBD1. CDR3 length: 17 residues. Germline V gene lookup returns CDR1 GTSNPN and CDR2 SVGIG (reference sequence). J lost 3 bases, V lost 6 bases, and 14 bases had no gene match.